This entry lists 24 T cell receptor beta chains sequenced from one sample in a study of blood T cell repertoires in COVID-19. Libraries were prepared by immunoSEQ multiplex PCR; TCRdb keeps only in-frame clonotypes and omits some of them. The sample has more than 95,000 clones, 89% seen once. The sequencing sample was made of peripheral blood. Source of these receptors: a woman aged 60-75 years with acute or convalescent COVID-19.

The V call is TRBV6-4, the J call TRBJ1-1; D remains ambiguous. The CDR3 runs to 13 residues. Between the trimmed V and J ends, which lost 8 bases and 1 base, there was a span of 11 bases. Germline loops: CDR1 MRHNA, CDR2 SNTAGT. The CDR3 DNA reads TGTGCCAGCCGGCTGCGGGGGAACACTGAAGCTTTCTTT. Translated: CASRLRGNTEAFF.

The chain combines TRBV7-9 with TRBJ1-2; D is perhaps TRBD1 (6 bases). This CDR3 is 14 amino acids long. V was clipped by 5 bases and J by 4 bases, with 14 bases between them. The germline CDR1 and CDR2 sequences are SEHNR and FQNEAQ (reference sequence). CDR3 bases: TGTGCCAGCAGCGTAAGGACAGCAGTCTATGGCTACACCTTC. This codes for CASSVRTAVYGYTF.

The rearrangement uses TRBV24-1 and TRBJ2-2; 9 positions match TRBD1. CDR1 is KGHDR, CDR2 SFDVKD, per germline. The CDR3 length is 17 residues. V shed 3 bases and J 3 bases; nucleotides not matched to a gene: 7. CDR3 region: CATSDQGQGLDTGELFF. In nucleotides, the CDR3 is TGTGCCACCAGTGATCAAGGACAGGGGTTGGACACCGGGGAGCTGTTTTTT.

J is TRBJ2-1 and V is TRBV15; D call uncertain. V lost 4 bases and J lost 8, with 12 bases in between. CDR3 length: 13 amino acids. From germline, CDR1 is LNHNV and CDR2 YYDKDF (reference sequence). The CDR3, as DNA: TGTGCCACCAGCATGAGGCAGTCCGATGAGCAGTTCTTC. This translates into CATSMRQSDEQFF. Full variable domain (outside the CDR3, taken from reference TRBV15 and TRBJ2-1): DAMVIQNPRYQVTQFGKPVTLSCSQTLNHNVMYWYQQKSSQAPKLLFHYYDKDFNNEADTPDNFQSRRPNTSFCFLDIRSPGLGDTAMYLCATSMRQSDEQFFGPGTRLTVL.

The chain joins TRBV7-2 to TRBJ1-5; TRBD1 agrees at 11 bases. Germline CDR1 is SGHTA and CDR2 is FQGNSA. V dropped 1 base and J dropped 7; count of bases not matched to a gene: 3. This CDR3 spans 15 amino acids. CDR3 amino acids: CASSLGTGGSQPQHF. In DNA, the CDR3 is TGTGCCAGCAGCTTAGGGACAGGGGGCTCGCAGCCCCAGCATTTT.

V and J are TRBV6-4 and TRBJ2-1, with 8 bases identical to TRBD1. The CDR3 is made up of 17 amino acids. The J segment lost 3 bases and the V segment lost 1 base, leaving 8 bases of the junction unmatched. Germline V gives CDR1 MRHNA, CDR2 SNTAGT. CDR3 nucleotide sequence: TGTGCCAGCAGTGACTATTCGACAGGGGCGAGCTACAATGAGCAGTTCTTC. Amino acid sequence: CASSDYSTGASYNEQFF.

The chain couples TRBV5-5 to TRBJ2-3; a weak D match, TRBD2 (5 bases). The CDR3 totals 14 residues. Germline V gives CDR1 SGHKS, CDR2 YYEKEE (reference sequence). The V and J ends lost 0 bases and 4 bases respectively, with 9 bases between them. CDR3 residues: CASSLGSGPDTQYF. In DNA form, the CDR3 reads TGTGCCAGCAGCTTGGGGAGCGGACCAGATACGCAGTATTTT.

The V gene is TRBV7-9, the J gene TRBJ2-1; 15 bases line up with TRBD2. Trimming removed 5 bases from V and 9 bases from J; junction bases left unmatched: 11. The CDR3 extends over 17 amino acids. Germline V CDR1 and CDR2: SEHNR, FQNEAQ (reference sequence). CDR3 in DNA: TGTGCCAGCAGCCTCCTCGGACTAGCGGGAGGGCCGGTTGAGCAGTTCTTC. This sequence encodes CASSLLGLAGGPVEQFF.

The chain couples TRBV6-5 to TRBJ1-5; a possible D gene is TRBD1 (6 bases). The CDR3 covers 15 residues. Trimming left V 3 bases short and J 4 bases short, with 13 bases between. The germline V gene encodes CDR1 MNHEY and CDR2 SVGAGI. CDR3 residues: CASSYGQFENQPQHF. CDR3 DNA: TGTGCCAGCAGTTATGGACAGTTTGAGAATCAGCCCCAGCATTTT.

V usage is TRBV5-1 and J usage is TRBJ2-2, with 8 positions matching TRBD1. The germline CDR1 and CDR2 sequences are SGHRS and YFSETQ. The CDR3 is 15 amino acids. J lost 5 bases, V lost 2 bases, and 5 bases had no gene match. In DNA form, the CDR3 reads TGCGCCAGCAGCTTCCGGACAGGGAGAACCGGGGAGCTGTTTTTT. Its protein product is CASSFRTGRTGELFF.

The count of this clone is one. This rearrangement joins TRBV18 to TRBJ2-2; 9 nucleotides line up with TRBD1. With 2 bases clipped from V and 7 bases from J, the junction kept 5 bases outside the gene matches. Per germline, CDR1 KGHSH and CDR2 LQKENI. The CDR3 runs 15 residues. The CDR3 nucleotides read TGTGCCAGCTCACCAGCAAAGGGACAGGGCGGGGAGCTGTTTTTT. It specifies CASSPAKGQGGELFF.

The count of this clone is one. The CDR3 here is CASSLGPPNEKLFF. In DNA, the CDR3 is TGCGCCAGCAGCTTGGGGCCCCCTAATGAAAAACTGTTTTTT. The chain uses TRBV5-1 and TRBJ1-4; D call uncertain. Germline V CDR1 and CDR2: SGHRS, YFSETQ. V was cut by 0 bases and J by 3 bases, with 6 bases left in between. This CDR3 region has 14 residues.

The V and J genes are TRBV27 and TRBJ1-2; D is undetermined. The CDR3 is made up of 13 amino acids. The V end lost 7 bases, the J end lost 6 bases, and 15 bases lay between the germline ends. Germline values: CDR1 MNHEY, CDR2 SMNVEV (reference sequence). The CDR3 bases are TGTGCCAGCATTCCTGTCGGTGGTGATGGCTACACCTTC. Amino acid sequence: CASIPVGGDGYTF.

This sequence joins TRBV18 and TRBJ1-2; a weak D match, TRBD1 (6 bases). The CDR3 runs 13 residues. Trimming took 6 bases from V and 4 from J, leaving 12 bases between them. CDR1 and CDR2 (germline): KGHSH, LQKENI. Written as DNA, the CDR3 is TGTGCCAGCTCCGCTCAAGGGGGCTATGGCTACACCTTC. This gives the protein CASSAQGGYGYTF. Supplemented by reference TRBV18 and TRBJ1-2, the full variable domain reads NAGVMQNPRHLVRRRGQEARLRCSPMKGHSHVYWYRQLPEEGLKFMVYLQKENIIDESGMPKERFSAEFPKEGPSILRIQQVVRGDSAAYFCASSAQGGYGYTFGSGTRLTVV.

J is TRBJ1-6 and V is TRBV28; 8 bases agree with TRBD1. The CDR3 runs to 16 residues. V shed 1 base and J 8 bases; nucleotides not matched to a gene: 7. Germline V CDR1 and CDR2: MDHEN, SYDVKM. The CDR3 loop reads CASSLSLGQGDSPLHF. CDR3 coding DNA: TGTGCCAGCAGTTTATCTCTCGGACAGGGAGATTCACCCCTCCACTTT.

The rearrangement links TRBV5-1 to TRBJ1-1; 7 bases align to TRBD1. J lost 2 bases, V lost 0 bases, and 4 bases had no gene match. CDR1 and CDR2 (germline): SGHRS, YFSETQ. The CDR3 runs to 15 residues. Written as DNA, the CDR3 is TGCGCCAGCAGCTTGGTAGGGACAGCTAACACTGAAGCTTTCTTT. Its translation is CASSLVGTANTEAFF.

This chain uses TRBV24-1 with TRBJ1-1, with D possibly being TRBD1 (6 bases). There are 15 residues in the CDR3. V was shortened by 4 bases and J by 7 bases, with 18 bases between the two germline ends. Germline CDR1 reads KGHDR; CDR2 reads SFDVKD. This chain's CDR3 is CATSDSWDLTGEAFF. The CDR3 region has the DNA TGTGCCACCAGTGACTCCTGGGATTTGACAGGTGAAGCTTTCTTT.

Worth noting for this clone: Different DNA sequences within this sample yield the same CDR3. The rearrangement joins TRBV9 to TRBJ2-1, with 8 bases fitting TRBD2. The CDR3 totals 15 residues. J lost 3 bases, V lost 0 bases, and 2 bases had no gene match. The germline V gene encodes CDR1 SGDLS and CDR2 YYNGEE. The CDR3 sequence: CASSVGSGNYNEQFF. In nucleotides, the CDR3 is TGTGCCAGCAGCGTAGGTAGCGGGAACTACAATGAGCAGTTCTTC.

The CDR3 region is CASSPTGEGGYTF. In DNA form, the CDR3 reads TGCGCCAGCAGCCCGACAGGAGAGGGTGGCTACACCTTC. This chain joins TRBV5-1 and TRBJ1-2, with D tentatively TRBD1 (6 bases). CDR3 length: 13 residues. Germline CDR1 is SGHRS and CDR2 is YFSETQ. V was cut by 4 bases and J by 7 bases, with 14 bases left in between.

This clone was detected once. The chain employs TRBV6-2 or TRBV6-3 and TRBJ1-1; D unresolved. Germline-derived CDR1 and CDR2 are MNHEY and SVGEGT. V dropped 6 bases and J dropped 8 bases, with 7 bases sitting between them. The CDR3 is 10 amino acids. DNA for the CDR3: TGTGCCAGCAGCCTATTAGAAGCTTTCTTT. This sequence encodes CASSLLEAFF.

The J gene is TRBJ2-3, the V gene TRBV18; the match to TRBD2 covers 13 bases. The CDR3 sequence is 16 residues long. Germline lookup yields CDR1 KGHSH and CDR2 LQKENI. Trimming removed 6 bases from V and 3 bases from J; junction bases left unmatched: 6. Here the CDR3 DNA reads TGTGCCAGCTCCTGGACTAGCGGGAGTGTTACAGATACGCAGTATTTT. Amino acids: CASSWTSGSVTDTQYF.

To note about this clone: The germline gene is not matched at one end of the junction; a read error may be the cause. V is TRBV5-5 and J is TRBJ1-3; tentatively, D is TRBD1 (6 bases). This CDR3 has 15 residues. Germline loops: CDR1 SGHKS, CDR2 YYEKEE (reference sequence). As DNA, the CDR3 is TGTGCCAGCAGCTCCGACAGGAGGATTGGAAGCACCATATATTTT. The encoded protein is CASSSDRRIGSTIYF.

This clone has only one observation. The chain links TRBV6-5 to TRBJ1-2, with D uncertain. This CDR3 is built from 11 residues. Germline V gene sequence: CDR1 MNHEY, CDR2 SVGAGI. The V end was cut by 8 bases, the J end by 4 bases, with 8 bases between. CDR3 in amino acids: CASGGGYGYTF. CDR3 coding DNA: TGTGCCAGCGGAGGAGGCTATGGCTACACCTTC.

This clone showed up just a few times. The V gene is TRBV10-3, the J gene TRBJ2-1; D uncertain. V was clipped by 8 bases and J by 11 bases, with 16 bases between them. Germline V lookup: CDR1 ENHRY, CDR2 SYGVKD. The CDR3 spans 12 residues. This chain's CDR3 is CAIASEARQQFF. CDR3 coding DNA: TGTGCCATCGCCTCCGAGGCGCGGCAGCAGTTCTTC.